Presented here are 24 T cell receptor beta chains from one specimen sequenced in a study of shared clonotypes between healthy human individuals (dated by TCRdb to the early 2020s). Libraries were constructed by the immunoSEQ multiplex PCR assay. The source is immuneACCESS, and TCRdb retained only in-frame sequences with V and J called. Part of the clones is not carried over; for the studies checked, unresolved V genes explain less than half of this, and the remainder is unexplained. The sample table contains some 2,100,000 clones; only one count was recorded for approximately 95% of them. The ten most abundant clones make up roughly 0.13% of the sample. Material: naive CD4+ T cells sorted from blood. Sample cell subset or site, as interpreted from the label and publication: CD45RA+ positively selected. The receptors originated from a man younger than 35 in good health.

The V and J genes are TRBV7-2 and TRBJ2-7; no firm D call. CDR3 size: 15 residues. Germline V gives CDR1 SGHTA, CDR2 FQGNSA. V was cut by 3 bases and J by 1 base, with 13 bases left in between. The CDR3 region has the DNA TGTGCCAGCAGCTTTTCCGGGCCACCTTCCTACGAGCAGTACTTC. It is translated as CASSFSGPPSYEQYF.

V usage is TRBV19 and J usage is TRBJ1-2, with D unresolved. Germline V lookup: CDR1 LNHDA, CDR2 SQIVND (reference sequence). The CDR3 consists of 12 residues. Trimming pared 5 bases from V and 3 bases from J, leaving 7 bases between. CDR3 sequence reads: CASSLVDYGYTF. In DNA, the CDR3 is TGTGCCAGTAGTTTAGTGGACTATGGCTACACCTTC.

The chain couples TRBV7-2 to TRBJ2-5; D could derive from TRBD1 or TRBD2 (5 bases each). CDR1 is SGHTA and CDR2 is FQGNSA in the germline V gene. Trimming stripped 3 bases from V and 7 bases from J, with 18 bases between. This CDR3 region has 15 residues. Written as DNA, the CDR3 is TGTGCCAGCAGCTTCGGAGCTGGGACGGTAGGGACCCAGTACTTC. Protein sequence: CASSFGAGTVGTQYF.

The V and J genes are TRBV5-4 and TRBJ2-5; 7 nucleotides align to TRBD1. The CDR3 has 16 residues. The ends lost 4 bases at V and 5 bases at J; junction bases unmatched: 14. Germline V gene data show CDR1 as SGHNT and CDR2 as YYREEE (reference sequence). CDR3 sequence (DNA): TGTGCCAGCAGCGCTGGGACAGCCATTCCCTTTGAGACCCAGTACTTC. This sequence encodes CASSAGTAIPFETQYF.

CDR3 loop: CASSLLPGASGDNEQFF. CDR3 sequence (DNA): TGTGCCAGCAGTTTACTTCCGGGGGCTAGCGGGGACAATGAGCAGTTCTTC. The chain recombines TRBV27 with TRBJ2-1, with 9 bases lining up with TRBD2. Trimming removed 2 bases from V and 5 bases from J; junction bases left unmatched: 10. The CDR3 spans 17 residues. Looked up from germline, CDR1 is MNHEY and CDR2 is SMNVEV (reference sequence).

This chain uses TRBV30 with TRBJ1-1; D is unclear. Trimming stripped 3 bases from V and 4 bases from J, with 9 bases between. The CDR3 runs 12 residues. The germline CDR1 and CDR2 sequences are GTSNPN and SVGIG (reference sequence). The DNA for the CDR3 is TGTGCCTGGAGGCCGCCGGGCACTGAAGCTTTCTTT. Its translation: CAWRPPGTEAFF.

V is TRBV21-1 and J is TRBJ2-7. TRBV21-1 counts as a pseudogene. The CDR3 runs 18 residues. CDR3: CASSYYLLSVQVAYEQYF. The DNA for the CDR3 is TGTGCCAGCAGCTACTACCTTCTTTCGGTACAGGTAGCGTACGAGCAGTACTTC.

The chain carries TRBV2 and TRBJ1-5; tentative D call: TRBD1 (5 bases). Trimming removed 3 bases from V and 5 bases from J, with 11 bases in between. Germline assignment: CDR1 SNHLY and CDR2 FYNNEI. This CDR3 region has 14 residues. CDR3 DNA: TGTGCCAGCAGTGACAGGGTAATTGATCAGCCCCAGCATTTT. Amino acids: CASSDRVIDQPQHF.

CDR3 residues: CASSLEASGRQTQYF. CDR3 bases: TGCGCCAGCAGCTTGGAGGCTAGCGGGAGACAGACCCAGTACTTC. The chain has TRBV5-1 and TRBJ2-5, with 10 bases aligning to TRBD2. Per the germline V gene, CDR1 is SGHRS and CDR2 is YFSETQ. The CDR3 contains 15 residues. Germline trimming cut 0 bases from V and 6 bases from J; bases unmatched to any gene: 5.

The rearrangement joins TRBV7-6 to TRBJ1-2; 9 bases align to TRBD1. The V gene end was trimmed by 4 bases and the J gene end by 0 bases; junction bases not matched to a gene: 6. The CDR3 is 16 residues long. In germline, CDR1 is SGHVS, CDR2 FNYEAQ. CDR3 nucleotide sequence: TGTGCCAGCAGCTACGGACAGGGGACCTCTAACTATGGCTACACCTTC. Its protein is CASSYGQGTSNYGYTF.

The chain links TRBV5-6 to TRBJ1-2; 11 nucleotides align to TRBD1. Germline lookup yields CDR1 SGHDT and CDR2 YYEEEE. After removal of 4 bases from V and 4 bases from J, the junction contained 12 bases not matched to a gene. The CDR3 consists of 17 residues. For the CDR3, the DNA is TGTGCCAGCAGCCCGGAGGACAGGGGGCGCAAGGGCTATGGCTACACCTTC. Amino acids: CASSPEDRGRKGYGYTF.

The V and J genes are TRBV30 and TRBJ2-7, with 11 bases identical to TRBD1. Germline lookup yields CDR1 GTSNPN and CDR2 SVGIG (reference sequence). Unmatched junction bases numbered 6, after V lost 6 bases and J lost 5 bases. This CDR3 has 13 residues. CDR3 DNA sequence: TGTGCCTGTACCGGGACAGGGGGACACGAGCAGTACTTC. This sequence encodes CACTGTGGHEQYF.

V is TRBV5-6 and J is TRBJ2-7; perhaps TRBD1 as D (6 bases). The germline V gene encodes CDR1 SGHDT and CDR2 YYEEEE. The CDR3 has 13 residues. Trimming pared 3 bases from V and 5 bases from J, leaving 12 bases between. CDR3: CASSSGVRDEQYF. CDR3 coding DNA: TGTGCCAGCAGCTCAGGGGTTCGGGACGAGCAGTACTTC.

The sample holds one count of this clone. V and J are TRBV30 and TRBJ2-7, with a possible D match to TRBD1 (6 bases). V dropped 2 bases and J dropped 5 bases, with 13 bases sitting between them. The germline CDR1 and CDR2 sequences are GTSNPN and SVGIG (reference sequence). The CDR3 has 13 residues. The chain's CDR3 is CAWSSQGLNEQYF. The CDR3 DNA reads as TGTGCCTGGAGTAGCCAGGGGTTGAACGAGCAGTACTTC.

Concerning this clone: Other DNA sequences in the same sample also yield this CDR3. This sequence joins TRBV7-9 and TRBJ1-3; D is unresolved. Germline values: CDR1 SEHNR, CDR2 FQNEAQ (reference sequence). The germline V and J ends were trimmed by 1 base and 4 bases, with 5 bases remaining between them. This CDR3 region has 13 residues. In DNA form, the CDR3 reads TGTGCCAGCAGCTTAGGCTTGGGAAACACCATATATTTT. Protein: CASSLGLGNTIYF.

The CDR3 spells CASSPQGEAREQYF. DNA for the CDR3: TGTGCCAGCAGCCCCCAGGGCGAGGCGCGGGAGCAGTACTTC. V is TRBV7-9 and J is TRBJ2-7; the D gene is possibly TRBD1 (5 bases). This CDR3 contains 14 residues. V was clipped by 5 bases and J by 7 bases, with 18 bases between them. CDR1 is SEHNR, CDR2 FQNEAQ, per germline (reference sequence).

DNA for the CDR3: TGTGCCAGCAGCTTAGGTTCTAGCGGGAGGACCTACGAGCAGTACTTC. Amino acid sequence: CASSLGSSGRTYEQYF. The rearrangement joins TRBV7-2 to TRBJ2-7, with TRBD2 matching over 11 bases. Per the germline V gene, CDR1 is SGHTA and CDR2 is FQGNSA. This CDR3 is 16 amino acids long. Losses at the gene ends were 1 base for V and 2 bases for J; bases not matched to a gene: 4.

The chain employs TRBV9 and TRBJ2-1, with D perhaps matching TRBD2 (5 bases). Per the germline V gene, CDR1 is SGDLS and CDR2 is YYNGEE. The CDR3 has 14 residues. V gave up 2 bases and J gave up 9 bases, with 15 bases separating them. CDR3 sequence (DNA): TGTGCCAGCAGCGTCAATTGGCGGGTTGGTGAGCAGTTCTTC. This translates into CASSVNWRVGEQFF. The full variable domain, in which reference TRBV9 and TRBJ2-1 provide the parts outside the CDR3, is DSGVTQTPKHLITATGQRVTLRCSPRSGDLSVYWYQQSLDQGLQFLIQYYNGEERAKGNILERFSAQQFPDLHSELNLSSLELGDSALYFCASSVNWRVGEQFFGPGTRLTVL.

The chain is built from TRBV6-6 and TRBJ1-2, with D perhaps matching TRBD1 (5 bases). V dropped 3 bases and J dropped 12 bases, with 17 bases sitting between them. Per germline, CDR1 MNHNY and CDR2 SVGAGI (reference sequence). The CDR3 loop spans 13 amino acids. Here the CDR3 reads CASSYPGTPPNTF. For the CDR3, the DNA is TGTGCCAGCAGTTATCCGGGGACTCCACCTAACACCTTC.

The rearrangement joins TRBV19 to TRBJ2-5; TRBD2 might be the D (7 bases). The CDR3 length is 15 residues. With 6 bases removed from V and 5 bases from J, the gap between germline ends came to 19 bases. Germline V gene lookup returns CDR1 LNHDA and CDR2 SQIVND (reference sequence). DNA for the CDR3: TGTGCCAGTAGCACCCCTCGGGGGGCGGTTGAGACCCAGTACTTC. This codes for CASSTPRGAVETQYF.

The genes are TRBV5-1 and TRBJ1-2, with a tentative D call TRBD1 (5 bases). The ends were cut back, 0 bases at V and 5 bases at J, with 17 bases in the middle. The CDR3 spans 16 residues. CDR1 and CDR2 from the germline V gene are SGHRS and YFSETQ. Here the CDR3 DNA reads TGCGCCAGCAGCTTGGTGAGGGGTCCAGAATTTTATGGCTACACCTTC. As protein: CASSLVRGPEFYGYTF.

CDR3 sequence: CSVELGRNYGYTF. CDR3 sequence (DNA): TGCAGCGTTGAACTAGGGAGAAACTATGGCTACACCTTC. The chain uses TRBV29-1 and TRBJ1-2; D gene ambiguous. V shed 2 bases and J shed 2 bases, with 9 bases lying between them. The CDR3 has 13 amino acids. In germline, CDR1 is SQVTM, CDR2 ANQGSEA. Full variable domain (outside the CDR3, taken from reference TRBV29-1 and TRBJ1-2): SAVISQKPSRDICQRGTSLTIQCQVDSQVTMMFWYRQQPGQSLTLIATANQGSEATYESGFVIDKFPISRPNLTFSTLTVSNMSPEDSSIYLCSVELGRNYGYTFGSGTRLTVV.

The chain employs TRBV7-8 and TRBJ2-6; no definite D call. This CDR3 spans 15 amino acids. The V end was cut by 1 base, the J end by 0 bases, with 4 bases between. Germline V gene data show CDR1 as SGHVS and CDR2 as FQNEAQ. The CDR3 coding sequence is TGTGCCAGCAGCTTAGACACCTCTGGGGCCAACGTCCTGACTTTC. It translates to CASSLDTSGANVLTF.

The chain couples TRBV5-1 to TRBJ2-2; 7 bases agree with TRBD2. J was trimmed by 1 base and V by 3 bases; bases with no gene match: 6. The CDR3 length is 16 residues. Looked up from germline, CDR1 is SGHRS and CDR2 is YFSETQ. The CDR3 sequence: CASSSGQRENTGELFF. The CDR3 nucleotides read TGCGCCAGCAGCTCAGGCCAGCGGGAGAACACCGGGGAGCTGTTTTTT.